This TCR beta chain was sequenced in a study of T-cell reconstitution after alpha-beta-depleted transplantation in children (dated by TCRdb to the mid-2010s). The study in broad terms: Using TCR repertoire profiling, the study quantitatively followed how T-cell immune reconstitution unfolded in children after TCRalphabeta/CD19-depleted allogeneic hematopoietic cell transplantation.

General study outcomes and caveats: In some patients, high TCRbeta diversity at day 60 was attributed to recipient T cells and intrathymic progenitors that had survived conditioning. Apparently early alphabetaT-cell count recovery about two months after transplant reportedly relied on only several hundred rapidly expanded clones derived from non-depleted graft cells. Over subsequent months, a decline in hyperexpanded clone frequencies was noted, and after one year, T-cell counts and TCRbeta diversity were mostly ascribed to newly produced T cells.

The treatment or condition label, read with the paper, signifies: allogeneic hematopoietic cell transplantation with graft depleted of TCRalphabeta T cells and CD19 B cells. Transplant recipients were children who received TCRalphabeta/CD19-depleted allogeneic hematopoietic cell grafts. This clonotype has a count of ten or more. The clone's antigen remains unknown. Base qualities are not at hand, and no much larger clone is one base apart. Receptors were amplified or captured by PCR. The data were produced on an Illumina HiSeq 2500. TCR library preparation used molecular barcoding, with unique molecular identifiers applied to normalize quantification of the TCRbeta repertoire. TCRdb passed the public sequencing reads through fastp at Q25 and MiXCR, retaining productive beta sequences. Every entry covers one CDR3 protein and lists the most common genes and DNA from its rows. The sample table lists hundreds of thousands of distinct CDR3 sequences, around 13% of them with a count of one. The ten largest clones add up to roughly 0.84% of the sample.

The material was PBMCs, obtained before TCRalphabeta/CD19-depleted stem cell transplant. The clonotype comes from a girl aged 2 to 10 with congenital amegakaryocytic thrombocytopenia, due to receive a stem cell transplant.

The CDR3 protein sequence reads: CASSLTSGRYSYEQYF. The DNA sequence reads TGTGCCAGCAGCCTTACTAGCGGGAGGTATTCCTACGAGCAGTACTTC. Recombination joined TRBV7-2 with TRBJ2-7; a stretch of 12 junction bases matches TRBD2. Measured from the cysteine to the phenylalanine, the CDR3 is 16 residues long. The entry retains the CDR3 DNA only, 48 bases that are in frame from base 1. Taken from the germline V gene, the CDR1 and CDR2 loops are SGHTA and FQGNSA. After removal of 5 bases from V and 1 base from J, the junction retains 6 bases not matched to a gene. Outside the CDR3, residues come from the reference TRBV7-2 and TRBJ2-7 proteins, so the full variable domain is: GAGVSQSPSNKVTEKGKDVELRCDPISGHTALYWYRQSLGQGLEFLIYFQGNSAPDKSGLPSDRFSAERTGGSVSTLTIQRTQQEDSAVYLCASSLTSGRYSYEQYFGPGTRLTVT.